Listed below are T cell receptor beta chains from one sample, sequenced in a study of cytomegalovirus exposure and HLA in healthy donors. The data were produced by immunoSEQ multiplex PCR, yet TCRdb's version contains in-frame clones alone and is incomplete. Of 100,000 or so clones in the sample, roughly 80% are singletons; the top ten hold about 14%. The sample was PBMCs. The receptor source for this set is a male donor in good health and CMV-seropositive. The CDR3 runs from the conserved cysteine through the conserved F or W. A D gene is named only where the DNA matches it firmly. Rows may omit the clone size; those that give it use once, few, many or a size class.

J: TRBJ2-7
size: once
D: NA
V: TRBV14
DNA: TGTGCCAGCAGCCAAGGTCGCGGCTACGAGCAGTACTTC
CDR3: CASSQGRGYEQYF

J: TRBJ1-5
size: NA
D: NA
V: TRBV28
DNA: TGTGCCAGCCAACCGGGGGGGCGAGGGCAGCCCCAGCATTTT
CDR3: CASQPGGRGQPQHF

J: TRBJ2-1
size: NA
D: NA
V: TRBV4-3
DNA: TGCGCCAGCAGCCAAGTTCCGACAGGTGAGGGCAATGAGCAGTTCTTC
CDR3: CASSQVPTGEGNEQFF

J: TRBJ1-1
size: NA
D: NA
V: TRBV5-1
DNA: TGCGCCAGCAGCGCAGGGGCGAACACTGAAGCTTTCTTT
CDR3: CASSAGANTEAFF

J: TRBJ1-2
size: NA
D: TRBD1
V: TRBV15
DNA: TGTGCCACCAGCCCTCAAGGGGGGACAGGGGGCGACTATGGCTACACCTTC
CDR3: CATSPQGGTGGDYGYTF

J: TRBJ2-3
size: NA
D: NA
V: TRBV30
DNA: TGTGCCTGGAGTGTACGATCTTCACCCGGGAATACGCAGTATTTT
CDR3: CAWSVRSSPGNTQYF

J: TRBJ2-1
size: NA
D: TRBD1
V: TRBV28
DNA: TGTGCCAGCAGCGGACAGGTTAATGAGCAGTTCTTC
CDR3: CASSGQVNEQFF

J: TRBJ2-1
size: few
D: NA
V: TRBV21-1
DNA: TGTGCCAGCAGCAAAGCGCGGGGTTCCTACAATGAGCAGTTCTTC
CDR3: CASSKARGSYNEQFF

J: TRBJ2-1
size: few
D: TRBD1
V: TRBV5-5
DNA: TGTGCCAGCAGCTTGGAGGGGGCCTCCTACAATGAGCAGTTCTTC
CDR3: CASSLEGASYNEQFF

J: TRBJ2-5
size: NA
D: TRBD2
V: TRBV7-9
DNA: TGTGCCAGCAGCCTTGGGATAGCGGGGCAAGAGACCCAGTACTTC
CDR3: CASSLGIAGQETQYF

J: TRBJ1-2
size: NA
D: TRBD1
V: TRBV7-2
DNA: TGTGCCAGCAGCGTTGGACAGGAGCTACCCTATGGCTACACCTTC
CDR3: CASSVGQELPYGYTF

J: TRBJ1-5
size: NA
D: NA
V: TRBV7-8
DNA: TGTGCCAGCAGCCTGGACGACAGTAGCAATCAGCCCCAGCATTTT
CDR3: CASSLDDSSNQPQHF

J: TRBJ2-3
size: once
D: TRBD2
V: TRBV5-1
DNA: TGCGCCAGCAGCTTGGCACTAGCGGGGGGGGCGCCAGATACGCAGTATTTT
CDR3: CASSLALAGGAPDTQYF

J: TRBJ1-6
size: NA
D: NA
V: TRBV6-6
DNA: TGTGCCAGCAGCCCAGGGATAGTCTCCTATAATTCACCCCTCCACTTT
CDR3: CASSPGIVSYNSPLHF

J: TRBJ2-5
size: NA
D: TRBD2
V: TRBV30
DNA: TGTGCCTGGACTAGCGGGGGTGAGACCCAGTACTTC
CDR3: CAWTSGGETQYF

J: TRBJ1-6
size: few
D: TRBD1
V: TRBV4-2
DNA: TGTGCCAGCAGCCCCGGACAGGTCGATTCACCCCTCCACTTT
CDR3: CASSPGQVDSPLHF

J: TRBJ2-7
size: NA
D: TRBD1
V: TRBV27
DNA: TGTGCCAGCAGTTCCAGGACAGGGTTCCACGAGCAGTACTTC
CDR3: CASSSRTGFHEQYF

J: TRBJ1-2
size: NA
D: TRBD1
V: TRBV7-8
DNA: TGTGCCAGCAGCTGGGTTGGGACAGGGCTTTCGGGGGGCTACACCTTC
CDR3: CASSWVGTGLSGGYTF

J: TRBJ1-2
size: NA
D: TRBD1
V: TRBV7-9
DNA: TGTGCCAGCAGCTCCTGGGACAGGGGACGTGGCTACACCTTC
CDR3: CASSSWDRGRGYTF

J: TRBJ2-1
size: NA
D: NA
V: TRBV15
DNA: TGTGCCACCAGCAGAGTTAGGCCCGGGGATGAGCAGTTCTTC
CDR3: CATSRVRPGDEQFF

J: TRBJ2-5
size: NA
D: TRBD2
V: TRBV6-1
DNA: TGTGCCAGCAGTGAAGGGACTAGCTACGAGACCCAGTACTTC
CDR3: CASSEGTSYETQYF

J: TRBJ1-1
size: once
D: NA
V: TRBV18
DNA: TGTGCCAGCTCACCAGGCGGGGGGAACACTGAAGCTTTCTTT
CDR3: CASSPGGGNTEAFF

J: TRBJ1-2
size: NA
D: TRBD1
V: TRBV6-6
DNA: TGTGCCAGCAGTTACTCCTTGGACAGGGCGAGAGGCTACACCTTC
CDR3: CASSYSLDRARGYTF

J: TRBJ2-2
size: NA
D: NA
V: TRBV4-2
DNA: TGTGCCAGCAGCCAAGTGCAGGGCACCGGGGAGCTGTTTTTT
CDR3: CASSQVQGTGELFF

J: TRBJ2-3
size: NA
D: TRBD2
V: TRBV5-4
DNA: TGTGCCAGCAGCAGGACTAGCGGGGCGGTGTTGGATACGCAGTATTTT
CDR3: CASSRTSGAVLDTQYF